Listed below are T cell receptor beta chains from one sample, sequenced in a study of T cells in Graves' hyperthyroidism and ophthalmopathy. TCRdb processed the multiplex PCR reads anew with MiXCR; each CDR3 protein has one entry. The table includes 650,000 to 750,000 distinct CDR3 sequences, around 13% detected once. The material sequenced was blood. The receptors were sampled from a woman younger than 30 with Graves' hyperthyroidism. The CDR3 runs from the conserved cysteine through the conserved F or W. The D gene is left open where the match is weak. Size is omitted from some rows. Given values are once, few, many or a class for expanded clones.

v_call	j_call	clone_size	d_call	cdr3_nt	cdr3_aa
TRBV20-1	TRBJ2-4	few	-	TGCAGTGCTAGAGTCCTCCAACTTGATTCGGCGAACATTCAGTACTTC	CSARVLQLDSANIQYF
TRBV27	TRBJ2-3	-	-	TGTGCCAGCAGTTTTCACGGGTGGGGGACAGATACGCAGTATTTT	CASSFHGWGTDTQYF
TRBV6-2/TRBV6-3	TRBJ1-1	few	-	TGTGCCAGCAGTTACCCCAGACAGAACACTGAAGCTTTCTTT	CASSYPRQNTEAFF
TRBV29-1	TRBJ1-5	few	-	TGCAGCGTCGGAGGACTTGAGTTTAGCAATCAGCCCCAGCATTTT	CSVGGLEFSNQPQHF
TRBV28	TRBJ2-7	many	-	TGTGCCAGCAGTTCGTACAGGGAGCAGTACTTC	CASSSYREQYF
TRBV24-1	TRBJ2-1	many	TRBD1	TGTGCCACCAGTGATCGGACAGGGGGGACCCTTTACAATGAGCAGTTCTTC	CATSDRTGGTLYNEQFF
TRBV5-5	TRBJ2-1	few	-	TGTGCCAGCAGCTTGACAGGGGTTGGGGGGGAGTTCTTC	CASSLTGVGGEFF
TRBV7-9	TRBJ2-1	few	-	TGTGCCAGCAGCTTAGGGCAAGGTAACAATGAGCAGTTCTTC	CASSLGQGNNEQFF
TRBV7-9	TRBJ2-1	-	-	TGTGCCAGCAGCTCCGGGACTCCCAGTCGGCTGTTCTTC	CASSSGTPSRLFF
TRBV20-1	TRBJ2-7	many	TRBD1	TGCAGTGCTACAGGACAGGTCAGGTCCTACGAGCAGTACTTC	CSATGQVRSYEQYF
TRBV20-1	TRBJ2-7	-	TRBD2	TGCAGTGCTAGGGGGACTAGCGGGCGATCCTACGAGCAGTACTTC	CSARGTSGRSYEQYF
TRBV20-1	TRBJ1-5	few	TRBD1	TGCAGTGCCCCTGAGTCCGGGACAGGGGGTAGCAATCAGCCCCAGCATTTT	CSAPESGTGGSNQPQHF
TRBV2	TRBJ2-7	many	-	TGTGCCAGCAGTGAGGGGGACTCAACCTCCTACGAGCAGTACTTC	CASSEGDSTSYEQYF
TRBV25-1	TRBJ1-6	-	-	TGTGCCAGCAGGGAAGACTCGGACTATTCACCCCTCCACTTT	CASREDSDYSPLHF
TRBV29-1	TRBJ1-4	few	-	TGCAGCGTCTCTCCCAGCCAAAATGAAAAACTGTTTTTT	CSVSPSQNEKLFF
TRBV10-3	TRBJ2-1	few	TRBD1	TGTGCCATCAGGGAACAGGGGAATGAGCAGTTCTTC	CAIREQGNEQFF
TRBV20-1	TRBJ2-3	-	TRBD2	TGCAGTGCTCACACTAGCGGGAGGCCCACAGATACGCAGTATTTT	CSAHTSGRPTDTQYF
TRBV6-1	TRBJ1-2	few	-	TGTGCCAGCAGTGAAGCGCACGGGTTCGATGGCTACACCTTC	CASSEAHGFDGYTF
TRBV6-1	TRBJ1-2	many	TRBD1	TGTGCCAGCAGTCGACAGGGCTACTATGGCTACACCTTC	CASSRQGYYGYTF
TRBV27	TRBJ2-1	few	TRBD2	TGTGCCAGCAGCCTAAATACTCTTGGACTAGCGGAATACAATGAGCAGTTCTTC	CASSLNTLGLAEYNEQFF
TRBV5-1	TRBJ2-5	-	TRBD2	TGCGCCAGCAGCCCGGTAGCGGGAGATTCGGAGACCCAGTACTTC	CASSPVAGDSETQYF
TRBV4-1	TRBJ2-7	many	-	TGCGCCAGCAGCCAAGTGGCAGTGTCCTACGAGCAGTACTTC	CASSQVAVSYEQYF
TRBV24-1	TRBJ2-1	many	TRBD2	TGTGCCACCAGTGATCACGAGCCTCAGCGGGATGAAGAGGCGGATGAGCAGTTCTTC	CATSDHEPQRDEEADEQFF
TRBV11-2	TRBJ1-5	-	-	TGTGCCAGCTCCCGACTAGCCTTGGGGGGGTCGCAGCCCCAGCATTTT	CASSRLALGGSQPQHF
TRBV14	TRBJ2-6	few	-	TGTGCCAGCAGCCAAGGCGAGGGGTGGGGGGCCAACGTCCTGACTTTC	CASSQGEGWGANVLTF